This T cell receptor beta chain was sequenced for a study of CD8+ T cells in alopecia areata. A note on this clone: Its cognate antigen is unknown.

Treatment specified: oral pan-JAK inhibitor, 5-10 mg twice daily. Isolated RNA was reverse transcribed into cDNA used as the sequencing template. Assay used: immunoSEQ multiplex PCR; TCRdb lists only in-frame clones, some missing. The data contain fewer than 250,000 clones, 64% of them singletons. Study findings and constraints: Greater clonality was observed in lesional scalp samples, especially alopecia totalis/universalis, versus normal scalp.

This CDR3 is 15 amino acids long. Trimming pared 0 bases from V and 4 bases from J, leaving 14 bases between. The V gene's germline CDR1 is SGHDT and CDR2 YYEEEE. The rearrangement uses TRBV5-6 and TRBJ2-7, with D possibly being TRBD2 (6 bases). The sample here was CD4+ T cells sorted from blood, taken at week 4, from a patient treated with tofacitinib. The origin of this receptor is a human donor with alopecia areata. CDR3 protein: CASSLGGGIIYEQYF. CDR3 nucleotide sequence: TGTGCCAGCAGCTTGGGAGGAGGGATAATTTACGAGCAGTACTTC. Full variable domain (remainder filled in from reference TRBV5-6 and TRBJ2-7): DAGVTQSPTHLIKTRGQQVTLRCSPKSGHDTVSWYQQALGQGPQFIFQYYEEEERQRGNFPDRFSGHQFPNYSSELNVNALLLGDSALYLCASSLGGGIIYEQYFGPGTRLTVT.